These T cell receptor beta chains were read from a single sample in a study of cytomegalovirus exposure and HLA in healthy donors. TCRdb keeps only in-frame clones here, not all; method: immunoSEQ multiplex PCR. The table includes under 200,000 clones, 65% to 85% detected once. The sequenced sample was PBMCs. Source of these receptors: a man in his forties in good health and CMV-seropositive. Both conserved end residues are part of each CDR3. Fields, in order: V gene, D gene, clone size, J gene, CDR3 length, CDR3 DNA, CDR3 protein. D genes are given only for firm matches. The listing skips clone size in some rows; elsewhere it reads once, few, many or a size class.

v_call: TRBV20-1
d_call: -
clone_size: -
j_call: TRBJ2-7
cdr3_length: 11
cdr3_nt: TGCAGTGCCTCCCCACAGTACGAGCAGTACTTC
cdr3_aa: CSASPQYEQYF

v_call: TRBV27
d_call: TRBD1
clone_size: -
j_call: TRBJ1-2
cdr3_length: 15
cdr3_nt: TGTGCCAGCAGTAGTGGGACAGCTCTTAGCTATGGCTACACCTTC
cdr3_aa: CASSSGTALSYGYTF

v_call: TRBV15
d_call: -
clone_size: few
j_call: TRBJ2-1
cdr3_length: 15
cdr3_nt: TGTGCCACCAGCAGAGATCAGGGCTCCTACAATGAGCAGTTCTTC
cdr3_aa: CATSRDQGSYNEQFF

v_call: TRBV7-2
d_call: TRBD1
clone_size: -
j_call: TRBJ1-5
cdr3_length: 14
cdr3_nt: TGTGCCAGCAGCACTCAGGGGGCCGGACAGCCCCAGCATTTT
cdr3_aa: CASSTQGAGQPQHF

v_call: TRBV5-6
d_call: TRBD1
clone_size: -
j_call: TRBJ2-7
cdr3_length: 17
cdr3_nt: TGTGCCAGCAGCTCCCCCCGTGGGACAGGGAAGGCCTACGAGCAGTACTTC
cdr3_aa: CASSSPRGTGKAYEQYF

v_call: TRBV11-2
d_call: TRBD1
clone_size: -
j_call: TRBJ2-2
cdr3_length: 15
cdr3_nt: TGTGCCAGCAGCTCAGTTACAGGGGGATCCGGGGAGCTGTTTTTT
cdr3_aa: CASSSVTGGSGELFF

v_call: TRBV27
d_call: TRBD1
clone_size: -
j_call: TRBJ1-2
cdr3_length: 20
cdr3_nt: TGTGCCAGCAGTCCCCCTGACTATTGGGACAGGTCTCTCCATTGCTATGGCTACACCTTC
cdr3_aa: CASSPPDYWDRSLHCYGYTF

v_call: TRBV19
d_call: -
clone_size: -
j_call: TRBJ1-2
cdr3_length: 16
cdr3_nt: TGTGCCAGTAGTATTCTCCCGGCACAGGGCAACTATGGCTACACCTTC
cdr3_aa: CASSILPAQGNYGYTF

v_call: TRBV5-1
d_call: -
clone_size: -
j_call: TRBJ2-3
cdr3_length: 15
cdr3_nt: TGCGCCAGCCGGAGGCGGGGTGATAGCACAGATACGCAGTATTTT
cdr3_aa: CASRRRGDSTDTQYF

v_call: TRBV10-3
d_call: TRBD1
clone_size: -
j_call: TRBJ1-2
cdr3_length: 15
cdr3_nt: TGTGCCATCAGTGAGTCGAACAGGGGGTCGATGAGCTACACCTTC
cdr3_aa: CAISESNRGSMSYTF

v_call: TRBV9
d_call: TRBD1
clone_size: -
j_call: TRBJ1-2
cdr3_length: 16
cdr3_nt: TGTGCCAGCAGCGGAACCGGGACAGGGAGAAACTATGGCTACACCTTC
cdr3_aa: CASSGTGTGRNYGYTF

v_call: TRBV7-9
d_call: TRBD1
clone_size: once
j_call: TRBJ2-3
cdr3_length: 17
cdr3_nt: TGTTCCAGCAGCGCCTGCTTCCGGGACAGCTGCACAGATACGCAGTATTTT
cdr3_aa: CSSSACFRDSCTDTQYF

v_call: TRBV10-1
d_call: TRBD2
clone_size: -
j_call: TRBJ2-1
cdr3_length: 15
cdr3_nt: TGCGCCAGCAGTGACAACGGGAGGGCGCTAAATGAGCAGTTCTTC
cdr3_aa: CASSDNGRALNEQFF

v_call: TRBV19
d_call: TRBD2
clone_size: -
j_call: TRBJ2-7
cdr3_length: 15
cdr3_nt: TGTGCCAGTAGTACCTCAGCGGGAAAGAGCTACGAGCAGTACTTC
cdr3_aa: CASSTSAGKSYEQYF

v_call: TRBV29-1
d_call: TRBD2
clone_size: -
j_call: TRBJ2-7
cdr3_length: 13
cdr3_nt: TGCAGCGTTTACGGGGAGGGCCTCTACGAGCAGTACTTC
cdr3_aa: CSVYGEGLYEQYF

v_call: TRBV5-1
d_call: TRBD1
clone_size: -
j_call: TRBJ2-1
cdr3_length: 16
cdr3_nt: TGCGCCAGCAGCTCGAACCGGGACAGGGGGTTTCATGAGCAGTTCTTC
cdr3_aa: CASSSNRDRGFHEQFF

v_call: TRBV6-6
d_call: -
clone_size: once
j_call: TRBJ2-7
cdr3_length: 11
cdr3_nt: TGTGCCAGCAGTACTAGCATCGAGCAGTACTTC
cdr3_aa: CASSTSIEQYF

v_call: TRBV6-4
d_call: -
clone_size: -
j_call: TRBJ2-1
cdr3_length: 14
cdr3_nt: TGTGCCAGCAGTGACGGGGCGAGCTACAATGAGCAGTTCTTC
cdr3_aa: CASSDGASYNEQFF

v_call: TRBV7-9
d_call: TRBD1
clone_size: -
j_call: TRBJ2-7
cdr3_length: 14
cdr3_nt: TGTGCCAGCAGCCGTCCGGGACAGGGGTACGAGCAGTACTTC
cdr3_aa: CASSRPGQGYEQYF

v_call: TRBV7-6
d_call: TRBD2
clone_size: -
j_call: TRBJ2-1
cdr3_length: 15
cdr3_nt: TGTGCCAGCAGCCGAGCGGGAGGGGGTGAAAATGAGCAGTTCTTC
cdr3_aa: CASSRAGGGENEQFF

v_call: TRBV6-1
d_call: -
clone_size: -
j_call: TRBJ1-1
cdr3_length: 12
cdr3_nt: TGTGCCAGCAGGCGGATGAACACTGAAGCTTTCTTT
cdr3_aa: CASRRMNTEAFF

v_call: TRBV4-2
d_call: TRBD2
clone_size: -
j_call: TRBJ2-5
cdr3_length: 15
cdr3_nt: TGTGCCAGCAGCCGGACTAGCGGGCTCCAAGAGACCCAGTACTTC
cdr3_aa: CASSRTSGLQETQYF